Listed here are 30 T cell receptor beta chains from one sample, sequenced in a study of CD8 T cells in ankylosing spondylitis. Which antigens these TCRs recognize remains unknown. Whole-study results and caveats: A TCR beta motif made of eight highly homologous variants seemed typical of ankylosing spondylitis blood.

TCRdb reprocessed the 5' RACE reads with MiXCR, giving one entry per CDR3 protein. The sample has roughly 490,000 distinct CDR3 sequences; roughly 5.2% are singletons. The sequencing input was blood, either unsorted or a sorted T cell fraction (not recorded which). Source of these receptors: a male donor with ankylosing spondylitis.

On this clonotype: An end of the junction does not agree with germline; a read error may underlie this. The V call is TRBV20-1, the J call TRBJ2-3, with D perhaps matching TRBD1 (5 bases). The CDR3 is 15 amino acids. Germline V lookup: CDR1 DFQATT, CDR2 SNEGSKA (reference sequence). The CDR3 spells CCAILAGFSTDTQYF. CDR3 coding DNA: TGCTGTGCTATTCTCGCAGGGTTTAGCACAGATACGCAGTATTTT.

This chain links TRBV5-1 with TRBJ2-7, with 10 positions matching TRBD1. V dropped 4 bases and J dropped 5; count of bases not matched to a gene: 9. This CDR3 has 15 residues. Germline assignment: CDR1 SGHRS and CDR2 YFSETQ. CDR3 nucleotides: TGCGCCAGCAGCAGGCTCCGGGACAGGGGCGACGAGCAGTACTTC. It encodes CASSRLRDRGDEQYF.

This clonotype has at least ten counts. V gene TRBV5-1 combines with J gene TRBJ2-7; 7 bases are shared with TRBD1. After removal of 3 bases from V and 2 bases from J, the junction contained 8 bases not matched to a gene. Germline CDR1 reads SGHRS; CDR2 reads YFSETQ. The length of the CDR3 is 15 residues. This chain's CDR3 is CASSWDSRMAYEQYF. As DNA, the CDR3 is TGCGCCAGCAGCTGGGACAGCCGGATGGCCTACGAGCAGTACTTC.

The sample holds many counts of this clonotype. The J gene is TRBJ2-3, the V gene TRBV27, with D perhaps given as TRBD1 or TRBD2 (6 bases each). The CDR3 has 15 amino acids. Germline V gives CDR1 MNHEY, CDR2 SMNVEV (reference sequence). Trimming took 1 base from V and 6 from J, leaving 14 bases between them. CDR3 sequence: CASSLLGGRADTQYF. The CDR3 DNA reads TGTGCCAGCAGTTTATTGGGGGGCCGAGCCGATACGCAGTATTTT.

This clonotype was recorded at least ten times. This rearrangement joins TRBV7-6 to TRBJ2-1, with D unresolved. V was shortened by 4 bases and J by 9 bases, with 10 bases between the two germline ends. The germline V gene encodes CDR1 SGHVS and CDR2 FNYEAQ. The CDR3 runs to 12 residues. The CDR3 DNA sequence: TGTGCCAGCAGCTCCTTCCGTGGTGAGCAGTTCTTC. It translates to CASSSFRGEQFF.

The chain combines TRBV4-3 with TRBJ2-7; 7 bases line up with TRBD2. Germline assignment: CDR1 LGHNA and CDR2 YSLEER. The CDR3 loop spans 16 amino acids. V lost 1 base to trimming and J lost 4 bases; unmatched junction nucleotides: 10. This CDR3 is CASSQGPRDGRYEQYF. The CDR3, as DNA: TGCGCCAGCAGCCAAGGCCCCCGGGACGGGAGGTACGAGCAGTACTTC.

This clonotype was detected many times. The chain recombines TRBV12-3 or TRBV12-4 with TRBJ2-5, with unresolved D. The length of the CDR3 is 14 residues. V was shortened by 2 bases and J by 1 base, with 8 bases between the two germline ends. CDR3 bases: TGTGCCAGCAGTTTAATGCCGGTCCAAGAGACCCAGTACTTC. This translates into CASSLMPVQETQYF.

This clonotype was counted at least ten times. The chain recombines TRBV20-1 with TRBJ1-5; D is ambiguous. The CDR3 loop spans 14 amino acids. Germline loops: CDR1 DFQATT, CDR2 SNEGSKA (reference sequence). Trimming removed 0 bases at V and 7 bases at J, with 13 bases between. The CDR3 loop is CSARDFTGGQPQHF. Here the CDR3 DNA reads TGCAGTGCTAGAGATTTCACGGGTGGGCAGCCCCAGCATTTT.

This clonotype was detected ten times or more. The V and J genes are TRBV20-1 and TRBJ1-1; D is unresolved. Deletions cut 1 base from V and 1 base from J, with 4 bases between. The CDR3 consists of 12 residues. Germline V gene data show CDR1 as DFQATT and CDR2 as SNEGSKA (reference sequence). This CDR3 is CSARVPNTEAFF. As DNA, the CDR3 is TGCAGTGCTAGAGTCCCGAACACTGAAGCTTTCTTT.

This clonotype was counted at least ten times. In DNA, the CDR3 is TGTGCCAGCAGCATGACAGGGGTTAATGAAAAACTGTTTTTT. As protein: CASSMTGVNEKLFF. The chain has TRBV12-3 or TRBV12-4 and TRBJ1-4; TRBD1 aligns across 8 bases. This CDR3 comprises 14 residues. V was clipped by 6 bases and J by 4 bases; unmatched bases: 4.

This clonotype has a count of ten or more. The chain recombines TRBV20-1 with TRBJ1-1; 9 nucleotides align to TRBD1. CDR1 and CDR2 from the germline V gene are DFQATT and SNEGSKA (reference sequence). The V segment lost 1 base and the J segment 1 base; nucleotides outside the gene matches: 1. The CDR3 totals 14 residues. The CDR3 nucleotides are TGCAGTGCTAGAGGGGGACAGGGGAACACTGAAGCTTTCTTT. Its translation is CSARGGQGNTEAFF.

This clonotype has just a few counts. V and J are TRBV4-3 and TRBJ1-5, with D perhaps TRBD1 (6 bases). V gave up 0 bases and J gave up 9 bases, with 15 bases separating them. The CDR3 is made up of 15 amino acids. Looked up from germline, CDR1 is LGHNA and CDR2 is YSLEER. CDR3 sequence (DNA): TGCGCCAGCAGCCAAGATCTCACAGGGTTTCCGCCCCAGCATTTT. Protein product: CASSQDLTGFPPQHF.

There are many counts of this clonotype. The chain links TRBV12-3 or TRBV12-4 to TRBJ2-7; D call uncertain. Trimming cost V 0 bases and J 8 bases, with 5 bases left between them. The CDR3 has 11 amino acids. In DNA, the CDR3 is TGTGCCAGCAGTTTAGCGATGCAGCAGTACTTC. Residues: CASSLAMQQYF.

Many counts were recorded for this clonotype. The V and J genes are TRBV4-3 and TRBJ2-7; perhaps TRBD2 as D (5 bases). V lost 1 base, J lost 6 bases, and 10 bases lay in between. This CDR3 contains 13 residues. Per the germline V gene, CDR1 is LGHNA and CDR2 is YSLEER. The CDR3 coding sequence is TGCGCCAGCAGCCAAGTGGGGAGACGCGAGCAGTACTTC. Its translation is CASSQVGRREQYF.

In this sample, this clonotype turned up many times. This CDR3 is CAISESTDTQYF. The CDR3 DNA reads as TGTGCCATCAGTGAGTCCACAGATACGCAGTATTTT. V is TRBV10-3 and J is TRBJ2-3, with D hard to call. The CDR3 has 12 amino acids. Per germline, CDR1 ENHRY and CDR2 SYGVKD. V dropped 0 bases and J dropped 2 bases, with 0 bases sitting between them.

This clonotype occurred many times. The V call is TRBV6-1, the J call TRBJ1-2; D possibly corresponds to TRBD1 (5 bases). Germline CDR1 MNHNS, CDR2 SASEGT. Trimming took off 6 bases at V and 2 bases at J, with 10 bases between the two ends. This CDR3 spans 13 amino acids. The CDR3 sequence is CASSWDGNYGYTF. The CDR3 DNA reads as TGTGCCAGCAGCTGGGACGGAAACTATGGCTACACCTTC.

This clonotype was observed at least ten times. This chain connects TRBV15 to TRBJ1-6; D gene uncertain. CDR1 and CDR2 (germline): LNHNV, YYDKDF (reference sequence). This CDR3 contains 15 residues. V shed 5 bases and J shed 1 base, with 9 bases lying between them. CDR3 bases: TGTGCCACCAGCGGATTGGGGTCCTATAATTCACCCCTCCACTTT. Protein: CATSGLGSYNSPLHF.

There are a few counts of this clonotype. The junction and the germline gene differ at one end; a read error may be behind it. This sequence joins TRBV20-1 and TRBJ2-1; 10 nucleotides align to TRBD2. The germline CDR1 and CDR2 sequences are DFQATT and SNEGSKA (reference sequence). The CDR3 is made up of 17 amino acids. The CDR3 reads CCARDGIQRGGSDEQFF. The CDR3 nucleotides are TGCTGTGCTAGAGATGGTATTCAGCGGGGGGGCTCAGATGAGCAGTTCTTC.

The rearrangement joins TRBV20-1 to TRBJ2-7; 13 nucleotides agree with TRBD2. This CDR3 is built from 18 residues. Unmatched junction bases numbered 10, after V lost 2 bases and J lost 0 bases. Germline CDR1 is DFQATT and CDR2 is SNEGSKA (reference sequence). CDR3 coding DNA: TGCAGTGCTAGAAGGACTAGCGGGAGCTCATTACCCTCCTACGAGCAGTACTTC. Protein: CSARRTSGSSLPSYEQYF.

This chain connects TRBV5-1 to TRBJ2-2; D call uncertain. V was pared by 5 bases and J by 0 bases, with 8 bases between. This CDR3 is 14 amino acids long. The V gene's germline CDR1 is SGHRS and CDR2 YFSETQ. CDR3 protein: CASRFVANTGELFF. CDR3 DNA: TGCGCCAGCAGATTTGTCGCGAACACCGGGGAGCTGTTTTTT.

Many counts were recorded for this clonotype. CDR3 region: CSARDPRSNEKLFF. CDR3 sequence (DNA): TGCAGTGCTAGAGATCCCAGGAGCAATGAAAAACTGTTTTTT. The V call is TRBV20-1, the J call TRBJ1-4, with D unclear. V shed 0 bases and J shed 5 bases, with 10 bases lying between them. Germline V lookup: CDR1 DFQATT, CDR2 SNEGSKA (reference sequence). This CDR3 has 14 amino acids.

This clonotype has ten or more counts. The chain joins TRBV12-3 or TRBV12-4 to TRBJ1-5; D gene uncertain. The CDR3 loop spans 15 amino acids. V lost 6 bases and J 0 bases, leaving 12 bases between the germline ends. The CDR3 sequence is CASSKIDGSNQPQHF. In DNA form, the CDR3 reads TGTGCCAGCAGCAAGATTGACGGTAGCAATCAGCCCCAGCATTTT.

In its sample, this clonotype was seen many times. The rearrangement uses TRBV6-5 and TRBJ2-1, with TRBD1 matching over 9 bases. Germline V CDR1 and CDR2: MNHEY, SVGAGI. The CDR3 is 15 residues long. V lost 0 bases and J lost 4; bases outside the gene matches: 1. In DNA form, the CDR3 reads TGTGCCAGCAGTTACTCGGGGACAGGGTACAATGAGCAGTTCTTC. Translating it yields CASSYSGTGYNEQFF.

The chain is built from TRBV7-9 and TRBJ2-1; D is undetermined. This CDR3 spans 14 amino acids. Germline CDR1 is SEHNR and CDR2 is FQNEAQ (reference sequence). V was clipped by 5 bases and J by 0 bases, with 8 bases between them. The CDR3, as DNA: TGTGCCAGCAGCCCAACCTTCTCCTACAATGAGCAGTTCTTC. This codes for CASSPTFSYNEQFF.

This clonotype was found many times. The rearrangement links TRBV10-1 to TRBJ2-1, with 12 bases matching TRBD2. There are 15 residues in the CDR3. V lost 5 bases to trimming and J lost 7 bases; unmatched junction nucleotides: 6. CDR1 WNHNN and CDR2 SYGVQD come from the germline V gene (reference sequence). DNA for the CDR3: TGCGCCAGCAGTTCGACTAGCGGGAGTGTGAATGAGCAGTTCTTC. It translates to CASSSTSGSVNEQFF.

This clonotype was seen ten or more times. V is TRBV20-1 and J is TRBJ2-1; D is unresolved. The CDR3 runs to 14 residues. Germline-derived CDR1 and CDR2 are DFQATT and SNEGSKA (reference sequence). Trimming pared 1 base from V and 4 bases from J, leaving 11 bases between. CDR3 in DNA: TGCAGTGCTAGAGGTCCCGACGAATACAATGAGCAGTTCTTC. This encodes CSARGPDEYNEQFF.

Many counts were recorded for this clonotype. This chain connects TRBV10-3 to TRBJ1-3; D uncertain. The V gene lost 6 bases and the J gene lost 4 bases, with 4 bases spanning the gap. The CDR3 spans 11 residues. CDR1 and CDR2 (germline): ENHRY, SYGVKD. The CDR3 DNA reads TGTGCCATCAGCCTAGGAAACACCATATATTTT. Amino acids: CAISLGNTIYF.

This clonotype was observed at least ten times. The chain couples TRBV29-1 to TRBJ2-7, with D hard to call. The CDR3 has 12 amino acids. Germline V gives CDR1 SQVTM, CDR2 ANQGSEA. V shed 7 bases and J shed 0 bases, with 10 bases lying between them. As DNA, the CDR3 is TGCAGCGGGTTCTCCAGCTCCTACGAGCAGTACTTC. It specifies CSGFSSSYEQYF.

This clonotype occurred many times. The rearrangement uses TRBV5-5 and TRBJ2-5, with D tentatively TRBD1 or TRBD2 (5 bases each). CDR3 length: 15 amino acids. V lost 2 bases and J 5 bases, leaving 16 bases between the germline ends. Germline V gene lookup returns CDR1 SGHKS and CDR2 YYEKEE (reference sequence). CDR3 nucleotide sequence: TGTGCCAGCAGCTTAGATGTGGGGGTCCGGGAGACCCAGTACTTC. Protein sequence: CASSLDVGVRETQYF.

This clonotype was seen ten or more times. The chain links TRBV20-1 to TRBJ1-6, with a possible D match to TRBD1 (5 bases). Deletions cut 5 bases from V and 9 bases from J, with 14 bases between. Germline assignment: CDR1 DFQATT and CDR2 SNEGSKA (reference sequence). There are 13 residues in the CDR3. The CDR3 sequence is CSARAGLGSPLHF. CDR3 coding DNA: TGCAGTGCTCGGGCAGGGTTAGGTTCACCCCTCCACTTT.